This T cell receptor beta chain was observed in a study of blood T cell repertoires in COVID-19 (dated by TCRdb to 2020 to 2022). Some background on the complete study: Samples covering the acute and convalescent phases of COVID-19 were provided by collaborators in the United States, Italy and Spain. The prospective study material was composed of cDNA or gDNA derived from T cells, B-cell-depleted T cells, or PBMCs. Deeply sampled blood TCRbeta repertoires from subjects exposed to, actively infected with, or recovered from COVID-19 were included in the dataset. A freely available public database, intended as a resource for researchers studying the immune response to SARS-CoV-2, is where the repertoires were released. The samples were drawn from the first 160 participants of the ongoing ImmuneRACE study and from 1,254 subjects provided by 6 global collaborators. Nearly every sample came with metadata listing a de-identified subject ID, COVID-19 status, age in years and sex. Where HLA class I and class II types were available, the types were taken from metadata supplied by the sample provider, not from assay-based typing.

Including cysteine and phenylalanine, the CDR3 has 14 amino acids. The CDR3 DNA has 42 bases and is translated from base 1. The V and J ends are trimmed by 4 bases and 2 bases, leaving 12 bases between them. Reading the germline V gene gives CDR1 SGHRS and CDR2 YFSETQ. On this clone itself: Its antigen remains undetermined. Per-base qualities were not stored, and no clone one base away is much larger.

The immunoSEQ Assay, a bias-controlled multiplex PCR, was used to amplify TCRbeta CDR3 regions from genomic DNA. The study's processing was this. Within the assay, amplification of reference gene primers was used to estimate how many nucleated cells each sample contained. To quantify the absolute abundance of each unique TCRbeta CDR3 rearrangement, sequence reads were collapsed and filtered. For each sample, productive Simpson clonality was calculated by taking the square root of Simpson's diversity index across productive rearrangements. TCRdb obtained this table from immuneACCESS and retained in-frame rearrangements with V and J assigned. These tables miss some clones; where compared with another copy, unresolved V genes account for less than half of the shortfall, and the remainder is unexplained. V and J calls plus clone size are reproduced from that table; the DNA served to infer D and trimming. The sample table contains 40,000 to 50,000 clones; only one count was recorded for 87% of them. Around 2.2% of the sample is taken by the ten largest.

At one collaborating source in Seattle, patients were enrolled during active infection and were followed longitudinally through the course of disease. Each collaborating institution followed its own protocols to collect whole blood in K2EDTA tubes. For TCRbeta analysis, collaborator samples were shipped as frozen whole blood, as isolated PBMCs, or as DNA extracted from either sample type. On the study overall, not on this receptor specifically: How much clinical and demographic metadata was included differed by source and by participant, and the metadata was provided uncurated.

Input material: peripheral blood. Recombination linked TRBV5-1 to TRBJ2-5; the D region possibly corresponds to TRBD1 (6 bases align). This receptor was obtained from an elderly woman with COVID-19, enrolled during active disease. The CDR3 region reads CASSLGTPQETQYF. The nucleotide sequence is given as TGCGCCAGCAGCCTGGGGACACCACAAGAGACCCAGTACTTC.